Below, 15 T cell receptor beta chains from the same sample are listed, as sequenced in a study of shared clonotypes between healthy human individuals. CD45RO-negative, CCR7-positively selected cells formed the naive CD8 fraction, excluding terminally differentiated effector memory CD45RA+ cells. Produced via immunoSEQ multiplex PCR; TCRdb's table is partial and in-frame only. The data hold hundreds of thousands of clones, with roughly 96% observed a single time. The source material was naive CD8+ T cells sorted from blood. All receptors come from a woman in her 30s in good health.

Only one count was recorded for this clone. The V call is TRBV5-4, the J call TRBJ2-5; 8 bases align to TRBD2. The CDR3 runs 14 residues. Germline lookup yields CDR1 SGHNT and CDR2 YYREEE (reference sequence). The junction had 9 bases not matched to a gene; V was cut back by 4 bases and J by 7 bases. CDR3 in DNA: TGTGCCAGCAGCAGCTCGGGAGGGACTGGGACCCAGTACTTC. It specifies CASSSSGGTGTQYF.

The chain is built from TRBV6-6 and TRBJ2-1; D call uncertain. With 1 base removed from V and 8 bases from J, the gap between germline ends came to 9 bases. CDR1 and CDR2 (germline): MNHNY, SVGAGI (reference sequence). The CDR3 extends over 13 amino acids. The CDR3 DNA reads TGTGCCAGCAGTTACTACCCGGCGGATGAGCAGTTCTTC. Translation gives CASSYYPADEQFF.

The chain links TRBV7-2 to TRBJ2-7; TRBD1 agrees at 12 bases. Per germline, CDR1 SGHTA and CDR2 FQGNSA. This CDR3 contains 15 residues. Germline trimming cut 5 bases from V and 3 bases from J; bases unmatched to any gene: 5. CDR3 bases: TGTGCCAGCAGCCCAGGGACAGGGGGCGGCTACGAGCAGTACTTC. Protein sequence: CASSPGTGGGYEQYF.

This clone has only one observation. V and J are TRBV27 and TRBJ1-2, with 7 positions matching TRBD1. V trimming: 4 bases; J trimming: 8 bases; junction bases outside the gene matches: 7. Germline V gives CDR1 MNHEY, CDR2 SMNVEV (reference sequence). CDR3 length equals 13 residues. The CDR3 spells CASSSDRVGGYTF. CDR3 bases: TGTGCCAGCAGTTCAGACAGGGTCGGCGGCTACACCTTC.

V is TRBV28 and J is TRBJ2-7, with TRBD1 matching 7 bases. This CDR3 has 14 amino acids. Germline CDR1 and CDR2: MDHEN and SYDVKM. The V gene end was trimmed by 6 bases and the J gene end by 7 bases; junction bases not matched to a gene: 12. CDR3 coding DNA: TGTGCCAGCAGCGACAGGGACAAGGTGTGGGAGCAGTACTTC. This translates into CASSDRDKVWEQYF.

This chain joins TRBV10-2 and TRBJ2-7, with no clear D. CDR3 length: 13 residues. Per the germline V gene, CDR1 is WSHSY and CDR2 is SAAADI. V was clipped by 6 bases and J by 2 bases, with 11 bases between them. DNA for the CDR3: TGCGCCAGCAGAGACACGCGAGCCTACGAGCAGTACTTC. Encoded protein: CASRDTRAYEQYF.

The chain has TRBV15 and TRBJ2-3; 15 bases are a match to TRBD2. The CDR3 is made up of 18 amino acids. Per germline, CDR1 LNHNV and CDR2 YYDKDF (reference sequence). Trimming cost V 5 bases and J 0 bases; bases outside gene matches: 6. CDR3 nucleotides: TGTGCCACCAGCGGTGGGACTAGCGGGAGGACTAGCACAGATACGCAGTATTTT. This translates into CATSGGTSGRTSTDTQYF.

The chain has TRBV7-9 and TRBJ2-2, with D tentatively TRBD2 (5 bases). Germline V CDR1 and CDR2: SEHNR, FQNEAQ (reference sequence). The CDR3 extends over 12 amino acids. Trimming shortened V by 1 base and J by 9 bases, and 6 bases separated the two germline ends. The CDR3 coding sequence is TGTGCCAGCAGCTTAGGAGGGTGGGAGCTGTTTTTT. Amino acid sequence: CASSLGGWELFF.

The V gene is TRBV6-5, the J gene TRBJ1-5, with a possible D match to TRBD1 (6 bases). The germline V gene encodes CDR1 MNHEY and CDR2 SVGAGI. The germline V and J ends were trimmed by 5 bases and 6 bases, with 14 bases remaining between them. This CDR3 is built from 14 residues. The CDR3 DNA is TGTGCCAGCAGTCTAACAGGGTACAGTCAGCCCCAGCATTTT. Residues: CASSLTGYSQPQHF.

This clone was seen only once. This chain connects TRBV6-4 to TRBJ2-5, with TRBD1 identical over 7 bases. The junction had 8 bases not matched to a gene; V was cut back by 4 bases and J by 0 bases. Germline loops: CDR1 MRHNA, CDR2 SNTAGT. The CDR3 consists of 16 residues. The CDR3 DNA follows: TGTGCCAGCAGTGCAACAGGGGACGCCTACCAAGAGACCCAGTACTTC. Translated, it gives CASSATGDAYQETQYF.

This clone came up once. The chain has TRBV4-1 and TRBJ2-2, with D possibly TRBD2 on 5 matching bases. Germline V gene data show CDR1 as MGHRA and CDR2 as YSYEKL. Trimming left V 1 base short and J 7 bases short, with 16 bases between. The length of the CDR3 is 16 residues. The DNA of the CDR3 is TGCGCCAGCAGCCAAGTCGGACTCTTCGAGGGCGGGGAGCTGTTTTTT. It specifies CASSQVGLFEGGELFF.

V and J are TRBV27 and TRBJ1-1; D ambiguous. The length of the CDR3 is 14 residues. The germline V and J ends were trimmed by 5 bases and 0 bases, with 10 bases remaining between them. The V gene's germline CDR1 is MNHEY and CDR2 SMNVEV (reference sequence). The chain's CDR3 is CASSPGVLNTEAFF. CDR3 sequence (DNA): TGTGCCAGCAGTCCCGGGGTTCTGAACACTGAAGCTTTCTTT.

This sequence joins TRBV5-1 and TRBJ2-1; 12 bases line up with TRBD2. Trimming took 0 bases from V and 5 from J; bases not matched to a gene: 6. The germline V gene has CDR1 SGHRS and CDR2 YFSETQ. The CDR3 runs 17 residues. CDR3 nucleotides: TGCGCCAGCAGCTTGGAGCCTAGCGGGAGGGCCGACAATGAGCAGTTCTTC. This gives the protein CASSLEPSGRADNEQFF.

This clone was counted a single time. This chain connects TRBV14 to TRBJ2-1; 9 bases fit TRBD2. J lost 4 bases, V lost 9 bases, and 1 base had no gene match. CDR3 length: 12 amino acids. CDR1 and CDR2 (germline): SGHDN, FVKESK. The CDR3 region is CARTSGYNEQFF. The DNA of the CDR3 is TGTGCCAGGACTAGCGGATACAATGAGCAGTTCTTC.

This chain connects TRBV28 to TRBJ2-7; no reliable D call. Looked up from germline, CDR1 is MDHEN and CDR2 is SYDVKM. This CDR3 comprises 14 residues. Trimming took 2 bases from V and 0 from J, leaving 8 bases between them. CDR3 residues: CASSLLLSSYEQYF. The DNA of the CDR3 is TGTGCCAGCAGTTTACTACTGAGCTCCTACGAGCAGTACTTC.